Following are 31 T cell receptor beta chains from one sample sequenced in a study of OX40 agonist ivuxolimab in advanced cancers. Sequenced by immunoSEQ multiplex PCR; TCRdb stores in-frame clones only, minus some. The sample includes about 100,000 clones, 90% of them seen just once. The sequencing used CD4+ or CD8+ T cells sorted from blood, collected in a trial of the OX40 agonist ivuxolimab. Receptors originate from an adult with an advanced solid tumor such as melanoma, head and neck, liver or kidney cancer.

The V call is TRBV9, the J call TRBJ2-7; D is perhaps TRBD2 (6 bases). V lost 0 bases to trimming and J lost 2 bases, with 12 bases between them. Germline loops: CDR1 SGDLS, CDR2 YYNGEE. The CDR3 consists of 15 residues. DNA of the CDR3: TGTGCCAGCAGCGTAGGAGCGGGCATAGCCTACGAGCAGTACTTC. Translated: CASSVGAGIAYEQYF.

The chain recombines TRBV13 with TRBJ1-5; 8 bases fit TRBD1. In germline, CDR1 is PRHDT, CDR2 FYEKMQ (reference sequence). The CDR3 loop spans 14 amino acids. With 5 bases clipped from V and 6 bases from J, the junction kept 6 bases outside the gene matches. The CDR3 DNA is TGTGCCAGCAGCCTACGACAGGGGAGTCAGCCCCAGCATTTT. It yields the protein CASSLRQGSQPQHF.

The V call is TRBV5-1, the J call TRBJ2-1, with D possibly matching TRBD1 (5 bases). The germline gives CDR1 SGHRS, CDR2 YFSETQ. CDR3 size: 13 residues. V was cut by 7 bases and J by 6 bases, with 14 bases left in between. DNA of the CDR3: TGCGCCAGCGGATCAGGGTTTGCCAATGAGCAGTTCTTC. Protein product: CASGSGFANEQFF.

The gene calls are TRBV5-1 and TRBJ2-5, with D possibly matching TRBD2 (6 bases). This CDR3 is built from 13 residues. Trimming removed 0 bases at V and 6 bases at J, with 9 bases between. Germline V gives CDR1 SGHRS, CDR2 YFSETQ. The CDR3 coding sequence is TGCGCCAGCAGCTTGGGAGGGAGGCAGACCCAGTACTTC. Translated: CASSLGGRQTQYF.

The chain is built from TRBV11-3 and TRBJ2-3; 13 bases map to TRBD2. In germline, CDR1 is SGHNT, CDR2 YENEEA. The V gene end was trimmed by 1 base and the J gene end by 0 bases; junction bases not matched to a gene: 1. The CDR3 loop spans 17 amino acids. The CDR3 sequence is CASSLGTSGSSTDTQYF. As DNA, the CDR3 is TGTGCCAGCAGCTTAGGGACTAGCGGGAGTAGCACAGATACGCAGTATTTT.

This sequence joins TRBV27 and TRBJ2-4; TRBD1 matches 8 bases. The junction had 5 bases not matched to a gene; V was cut back by 5 bases and J by 2 bases. Germline V lookup: CDR1 MNHEY, CDR2 SMNVEV (reference sequence). The CDR3 extends over 15 amino acids. CDR3 sequence: CASSAHRGSKNIQYF. CDR3 nucleotide sequence: TGTGCCAGCAGTGCCCACAGGGGGTCCAAAAACATTCAGTACTTC.

Remarks on this clone: This same CDR3 is encoded by further DNA sequences in the sample. The J gene is TRBJ2-1, the V gene TRBV7-2, with TRBD2 matching over 13 bases. Germline V gene lookup returns CDR1 SGHTA and CDR2 FQGNSA. The length of the CDR3 is 15 residues. The V and J ends lost 4 bases and 5 bases, in that order; junction bases with no gene match: 2. The CDR3 DNA is TGTGCCAGCAGCTCGGGACTAGCGGGAAACAATGAGCAGTTCTTC. Translation: CASSSGLAGNNEQFF.

This rearrangement joins TRBV6-6 to TRBJ2-7, with D unclear. The CDR3 loop spans 11 amino acids. The germline V gene encodes CDR1 MNHNY and CDR2 SVGAGI (reference sequence). Trimming stripped 10 bases from V and 5 bases from J, with 12 bases between. CDR3 coding DNA: TGTGCCACAGCAAGAAGAGACGAGCAGTACTTC. As protein: CATARRDEQYF.

The chain couples TRBV10-3 to TRBJ1-1; 7 bases are shared with TRBD1. With 3 bases clipped from V and 4 bases from J, the junction kept 8 bases outside the gene matches. The CDR3 runs to 15 residues. CDR1 ENHRY and CDR2 SYGVKD come from the germline V gene. In DNA, the CDR3 is TGTGCCATCAGTGAAGGGGCAGGGGGAAGCACTGAAGCTTTCTTT. It encodes CAISEGAGGSTEAFF.

The chain recombines TRBV21-1 with TRBJ2-7; the table's TRBD1 call for D was not verified on the DNA. TRBV21-1 represents a pseudogene. The CDR3 runs 18 residues. Here the CDR3 reads CASSKGLQNNPISYEQYF. The CDR3 DNA reads TGTGCCAGCAGCAAAGGTCTACAGAACAACCCAATCTCCTACGAGCAGTACTTC.

This clone was seen once. The J gene is TRBJ2-4, the V gene TRBV5-3; tentative D call: TRBD1 (5 bases). TRBV5-3 is an open reading frame, and its role is uncertain. Trimming left V 4 bases short and J 9 bases short, with 29 bases between. This CDR3 spans 18 amino acids. The CDR3 DNA reads TGTGCCAGAAGCCGACCGGAGCCGTTCCAGGGTGGGCGAGGCATTCAGTACTTC. It specifies CARSRPEPFQGGRGIQYF.

The genes are TRBV18 and TRBJ2-2; tentatively, D is TRBD2 (6 bases). The CDR3 covers 15 residues. Germline assignment: CDR1 KGHSH and CDR2 LQKENI. Trimming took 2 bases from V and 7 from J, leaving 14 bases between them. The CDR3 coding sequence is TGTGCCAGCTCACCAATGGAGGGGAGTATCGGGGAGCTGTTTTTT. This codes for CASSPMEGSIGELFF. Looking up the rest from reference TRBV18 and TRBJ2-2 gives the full variable domain: NAGVMQNPRHLVRRRGQEARLRCSPMKGHSHVYWYRQLPEEGLKFMVYLQKENIIDESGMPKERFSAEFPKEGPSILRIQQVVRGDSAAYFCASSPMEGSIGELFFGEGSRLTVL.

The chain joins TRBV7-6 to TRBJ2-5; the match to TRBD1 covers 9 bases. V was clipped by 5 bases and J by 5 bases; unmatched bases: 9. The CDR3 length is 15 residues. Germline V lookup: CDR1 SGHVS, CDR2 FNYEAQ. In DNA form, the CDR3 reads TGTGCCAGCAGCGTCGGGACAGGGCCCCGGGAGACCCAGTACTTC. It is translated as CASSVGTGPRETQYF.

The V gene is TRBV4-2, the J gene TRBJ2-7, with 7 bases identical to TRBD2. The length of the CDR3 is 15 residues. V shed 4 bases and J 6 bases; nucleotides not matched to a gene: 12. Germline loops: CDR1 LGHNA, CDR2 YNFKEQ. The CDR3 nucleotides are TGTGCCAGCAGCCCCAAATGGGGCGGGAGCTCCGAGCAGTACTTC. It yields the protein CASSPKWGGSSEQYF.

The chain couples TRBV7-2 to TRBJ2-2; 9 positions agree with TRBD2. The germline gives CDR1 SGHTA, CDR2 FQGNSA. Trimming cost V 4 bases and J 7 bases; bases outside gene matches: 7. The CDR3 runs 15 residues. The CDR3 protein is CASSSKLAGHGELFF. CDR3 DNA: TGTGCCAGCAGCTCTAAACTAGCGGGCCACGGGGAGCTGTTTTTT.

This chain uses TRBV2 with TRBJ2-3, with 8 bases matching TRBD1. The V gene end was trimmed by 4 bases and the J gene end by 3 bases; junction bases not matched to a gene: 3. This CDR3 spans 14 amino acids. Per germline, CDR1 SNHLY and CDR2 FYNNEI. This chain's CDR3 is CASSGDRGTDTQYF. The CDR3 nucleotides read TGTGCCAGCAGTGGAGACAGGGGTACAGATACGCAGTATTTT. Based on the CDR3 plus reference TRBV2 and TRBJ2-3, the full variable domain is EPEVTQTPSHQVTQMGQEVILRCVPISNHLYFYWYRQILGQKVEFLVSFYNNEISEKSEIFDDQFSVERPDGSNFTLKIRSTKLEDSAMYFCASSGDRGTDTQYFGPGTRLTVL.

The chain is built from TRBV28 and TRBJ2-4, with D possibly TRBD1 on 5 matching bases. The CDR3 contains 14 residues. V dropped 5 bases and J dropped 9 bases, with 17 bases sitting between them. Looked up from germline, CDR1 is MDHEN and CDR2 is SYDVKM. CDR3 bases: TGTGCCAGCAGTGCTCCAGGGAACCCGGGCATTCAGTACTTC. It codes for CASSAPGNPGIQYF.

CDR3 residues: CAISESQGSGYTF. The CDR3 DNA is TGTGCCATCAGTGAGTCGCAGGGTAGTGGCTACACCTTC. This sequence joins TRBV10-3 and TRBJ1-2; D is possibly TRBD1 (5 bases). Germline CDR1 is ENHRY and CDR2 is SYGVKD. There are 13 residues in the CDR3. V lost 0 bases, J lost 7 bases, and 9 bases lay in between.

This clone was seen a single time. CDR3 loop: CASSFAGTRGEQYF. CDR3 nucleotide sequence: TGTGCCAGCAGCTTCGCCGGGACCCGGGGGGAGCAGTACTTC. The chain combines TRBV5-4 with TRBJ2-7; possibly TRBD2 for D (6 bases). V was pared by 2 bases and J by 7 bases, with 16 bases between. This CDR3 is 14 amino acids long. Looked up from germline, CDR1 is SGHNT and CDR2 is YYREEE (reference sequence).

The chain uses TRBV19 and TRBJ2-2, with D tentatively TRBD1 (6 bases). The CDR3 covers 14 residues. Germline loops: CDR1 LNHDA, CDR2 SQIVND (reference sequence). Trimming pared 4 bases from V and 4 bases from J, leaving 10 bases between. CDR3 region: CASSKTGLTGELFF. The CDR3 nucleotides read TGTGCCAGTAGTAAAACAGGGCTCACCGGGGAGCTGTTTTTT.

The V call is TRBV6-1, the J call TRBJ2-5; TRBD2 might be the D (6 bases). Germline CDR1 reads MNHNS; CDR2 reads SASEGT. The ends were cut back, 11 bases at V and 1 base at J, with 14 bases in the middle. The CDR3 contains 13 residues. CDR3 sequence: CAGSGGIQETQYF. The CDR3 region has the DNA TGTGCCGGGTCAGGCGGGATCCAAGAGACCCAGTACTTC.

The CDR3 protein is CASSSINRAQETQYF. CDR3 coding DNA: TGTGCCAGCAGTTCAATTAACCGGGCCCAAGAGACCCAGTACTTC. The chain uses TRBV27 and TRBJ2-5; D ambiguous. The ends were cut back, 4 bases at V and 1 base at J, with 13 bases in the middle. CDR1 is MNHEY, CDR2 SMNVEV, per germline (reference sequence). The CDR3 runs to 15 residues.

The genes are TRBV7-2 and TRBJ2-1, with D possibly being TRBD2 (6 bases). The V end was cut by 1 base, the J end by 2 bases, with 9 bases between. Germline-derived CDR1 and CDR2 are SGHTA and FQGNSA. The CDR3 spans 15 residues. For the CDR3, the DNA is TGTGCCAGCAGCTTAGATAGCGGAGCCTACAATGAGCAGTTCTTC. Translating gives CASSLDSGAYNEQFF. The full variable domain, rest sourced from reference TRBV7-2 and TRBJ2-1, is GAGVSQSPSNKVTEKGKDVELRCDPISGHTALYWYRQSLGQGLEFLIYFQGNSAPDKSGLPSDRFSAERTGGSVSTLTIQRTQQEDSAVYLCASSLDSGAYNEQFFGPGTRLTVL.

This rearrangement joins TRBV6-1 to TRBJ2-5, with 9 nucleotides matching TRBD1. Gene TRBJ2-7 matches the end of the DNA better, so the J call may be wrong. The germline gives CDR1 MNHNS, CDR2 SASEGT. The CDR3 runs to 14 residues. In DNA form, the CDR3 reads TGTGCCAGCAGTGCCGGGACAGGGAACCACGAGCAGTACTTC. This gives the protein CASSAGTGNHEQYF.

The sample holds one count of this clone. The chain employs TRBV7-2 and TRBJ1-3, with 8 positions matching TRBD1. CDR3 length: 16 residues. Trimming took 4 bases from V and 0 from J; bases not matched to a gene: 5. Germline assignment: CDR1 SGHTA and CDR2 FQGNSA. CDR3 in DNA: TGTGCCAGCAGCTCGGGACAGGCGAACTCTGGAAACACCATATATTTT. Amino acid sequence: CASSSGQANSGNTIYF.

The CDR3 loop is CASSAIRDPPNEQFF. The CDR3 region has the DNA TGTGCCAGCAGCGCGATCAGGGACCCTCCCAATGAGCAGTTCTTC. The V and J genes are TRBV5-6 and TRBJ2-1; D may match TRBD1 or TRBD2 (5 bases each). The germline V gene has CDR1 SGHDT and CDR2 YYEEEE. V gave up 4 bases and J gave up 6 bases, with 17 bases separating them. The CDR3 length is 15 residues.

The J gene is TRBJ2-3, the V gene TRBV2, with TRBD2 matching 12 bases. This CDR3 spans 16 amino acids. V was pared by 7 bases and J by 5 bases, with 10 bases of the junction left unmatched. Per germline, CDR1 SNHLY and CDR2 FYNNEI. CDR3 sequence reads: CASKSLGGLAGDTQYF. In DNA form, the CDR3 reads TGTGCCAGCAAGTCGTTAGGGGGACTAGCGGGAGATACGCAGTATTTT.

The chain joins TRBV6-5 to TRBJ2-5; 8 bases agree with TRBD2. V lost 6 bases, J lost 5 bases, and 11 bases stayed unmatched. The CDR3 is made up of 15 amino acids. The V gene's germline CDR1 is MNHEY and CDR2 SVGAGI. The CDR3: CASRSGGAVVETQYF. CDR3 DNA: TGTGCCAGCAGATCGGGGGGGGCCGTCGTCGAGACCCAGTACTTC.

This clone was recorded only once. This sequence joins TRBV2 and TRBJ2-5, with 7 bases fitting TRBD2. CDR1 is SNHLY and CDR2 is FYNNEI in the germline V gene. The length of the CDR3 is 16 residues. Trimming cost V 7 bases and J 3 bases; bases outside gene matches: 14. CDR3 nucleotides: TGTGCCAGCACCTGGGGCGAGGGAGGGCTGAAAGAGACCCAGTACTTC. It is translated as CASTWGEGGLKETQYF.

CDR3 sequence (DNA): TGTGCCAGTAGTATAACAGGTTCCTACGAGCAGTACTTC. This codes for CASSITGSYEQYF. The gene calls are TRBV19 and TRBJ2-7, with D possibly matching TRBD1 (5 bases). This CDR3 region has 13 residues. The V gene lost 2 bases and the J gene lost 1 base, with 6 bases spanning the gap. The germline V gene encodes CDR1 LNHDA and CDR2 SQIVND (reference sequence).

This chain links TRBV4-2 with TRBJ2-3, with 12 bases fitting TRBD2. With 8 bases clipped from V and 0 bases from J, the junction kept 3 bases outside the gene matches. This CDR3 comprises 15 residues. Germline V gene data show CDR1 as LGHNA and CDR2 as YNFKEQ. The CDR3 nucleotides are TGTGCCAGCGGACTAGCGGGGACTAGCACAGATACGCAGTATTTT. It is translated as CASGLAGTSTDTQYF.